The 9 T cell receptor beta chains below were found in one sample sequenced in a study of T cell repertoires in cytomegalovirus infection. Their cognate antigens are unknown. Using its own MiXCR run on the reads, TCRdb lists one record per CDR3 protein. The table includes 310,000 or so distinct CDR3 sequences, approximately 25% detected once. Specimen: cultured PBMCs, collected from culture after CMV antigen stimulation. These receptors all come from a human donor in good health (CMV status not recorded). Some clones in this sample may be carry-over from other donors' samples.

This chain links TRBV29-1 with TRBJ2-2; 12 nucleotides agree with TRBD2. The CDR3 totals 17 residues. Trimming cost V 1 base and J 8 bases; bases outside gene matches: 11. CDR1 is SQVTM, CDR2 ANQGSEA, per germline. CDR3 in DNA: TGCAGCGTTGAAGGGACTAGCGGGATAAACAAAAAGGGGGAGCTGTTTTTT. This sequence encodes CSVEGTSGINKKGELFF.

This clonotype occurred once. The V call is TRBV12-3 or TRBV12-4, the J call TRBJ2-5; no clear D gene. The CDR3 contains 13 residues. The V end was cut by 0 bases, the J end by 4 bases, with 6 bases between. The CDR3 spells CASSLAALETQYF. The CDR3 region has the DNA TGTGCCAGCAGTTTAGCGGCTTTAGAGACCCAGTACTTC.

This clonotype has at least ten counts. V gene TRBV12-3 or TRBV12-4 combines with J gene TRBJ1-2; D is perhaps TRBD1 (6 bases). This CDR3 spans 13 amino acids. Between the trimmed V and J ends, which lost 5 bases and 8 bases, there was a span of 15 bases. The CDR3 sequence is CASSPRGTLGYTF. CDR3 in DNA: TGTGCCAGCAGTCCTCGAGGGACATTGGGCTACACCTTC.

J is TRBJ2-3 and V is TRBV6-6; 8 bases line up with TRBD2. V shed 0 bases and J 1 base; nucleotides not matched to a gene: 3. The germline V gene has CDR1 MNHNY and CDR2 SVGAGI (reference sequence). The CDR3 totals 16 residues. The CDR3 DNA is TGTGCCAGCAGTTACTCTAGCGGGGCGGGCACAGATACGCAGTATTTT. Its translation: CASSYSSGAGTDTQYF.

This clonotype has a handful of counts. The chain uses TRBV6-6 and TRBJ1-1, with TRBD1 matching 8 bases. Germline CDR1 is MNHNY and CDR2 is SVGAGI (reference sequence). J was trimmed by 4 bases and V by 2 bases; bases with no gene match: 0. The CDR3 consists of 13 residues. CDR3 DNA sequence: TGTGCCAGCAGTTACACAGGGGGCACTGAAGCTTTCTTT. This translates into CASSYTGGTEAFF.

This clonotype came up a few times. This chain joins TRBV7-9 and TRBJ1-2; 7 bases fit TRBD1. In germline, CDR1 is SEHNR, CDR2 FQNEAQ (reference sequence). The CDR3 extends over 13 amino acids. V gave up 3 bases and J gave up 5 bases; unmatched junction bases: 3. The DNA for the CDR3 is TGTGCCAGCAGCTTCGGGACAGAGTATGGCTACACCTTC. This translates into CASSFGTEYGYTF. The variable domain in full, completed from reference TRBV7-9 and TRBJ1-2, reads DTGVSQNPRHKITKRGQNVTFRCDPISEHNRLYWYRQTLGQGPEFLTYFQNEAQLEKSRLLSDRFSAERPKGSFSTLEIQRTEQGDSAMYLCASSFGTEYGYTFGSGTRLTVV.

This rearrangement joins TRBV20-1 to TRBJ1-5; D is perhaps TRBD1 (5 bases). CDR1 and CDR2 from the germline V gene are DFQATT and SNEGSKA (reference sequence). The CDR3 covers 14 residues. V shed 6 bases and J shed 0 bases, with 12 bases lying between them. The CDR3 DNA follows: TGCAGTGCCCTACGGGGGGATAGCAATCAGCCCCAGCATTTT. This sequence encodes CSALRGDSNQPQHF.

This clonotype was detected only a few times. This rearrangement joins TRBV7-2 to TRBJ2-3, with 12 bases aligning to TRBD2. The CDR3 covers 16 residues. Per germline, CDR1 SGHTA and CDR2 FQGNSA. The J segment lost 1 base and the V segment lost 10 bases, leaving 9 bases of the junction unmatched. The CDR3 is CATTSGSAVRTDTQYF. CDR3 DNA sequence: TGTGCCACGACTAGCGGGAGTGCTGTCCGCACAGATACGCAGTATTTT.

This clonotype was counted many times. The chain couples TRBV7-2 to TRBJ1-1; tentatively, D is TRBD1 (5 bases). This CDR3 is 13 amino acids long. The germline gives CDR1 SGHTA, CDR2 FQGNSA. V was pared by 5 bases and J by 2 bases, with 9 bases between. CDR3 DNA: TGTGCCAGCAGCCGACAGTTAAACACTGAAGCTTTCTTT. Translated, it gives CASSRQLNTEAFF.